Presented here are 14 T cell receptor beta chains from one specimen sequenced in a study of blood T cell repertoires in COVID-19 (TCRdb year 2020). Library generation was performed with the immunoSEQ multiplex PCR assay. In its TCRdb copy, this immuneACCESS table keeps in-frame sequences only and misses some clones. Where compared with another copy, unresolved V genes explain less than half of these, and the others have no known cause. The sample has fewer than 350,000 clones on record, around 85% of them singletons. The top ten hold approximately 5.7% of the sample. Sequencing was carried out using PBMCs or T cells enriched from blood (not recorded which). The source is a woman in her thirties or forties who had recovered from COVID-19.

The CDR3 DNA is TGTGCCAGCAGCCCTCCTTTGCGGGAGGGTGAGCAGTTCTTC. Its translation is CASSPPLREGEQFF. The chain employs TRBV5-4 and TRBJ2-1; TRBD2 matches 9 bases. There are 14 residues in the CDR3. J gave up 9 bases and V 4 bases, and 8 bases lay outside the gene matches. CDR1 is SGHNT and CDR2 is YYREEE in the germline V gene (reference sequence).

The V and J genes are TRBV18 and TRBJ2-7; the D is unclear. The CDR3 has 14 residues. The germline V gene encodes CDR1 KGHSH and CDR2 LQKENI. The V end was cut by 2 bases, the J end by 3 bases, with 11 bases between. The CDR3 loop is CASSPSAERYEQYF. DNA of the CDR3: TGTGCCAGCTCACCAAGTGCGGAACGCTACGAGCAGTACTTC.

The CDR3 is CASSSGQVPTPQYF. CDR3 in DNA: TGTGCCAGCAGCTCGGGACAGGTCCCAACGCCCCAGTACTTC. This chain connects TRBV5-6 to TRBJ2-5; the match to TRBD1 covers 8 bases. Germline V lookup: CDR1 SGHDT, CDR2 YYEEEE. The V segment lost 3 bases and the J segment 9 bases; nucleotides outside the gene matches: 10. This CDR3 has 14 residues.

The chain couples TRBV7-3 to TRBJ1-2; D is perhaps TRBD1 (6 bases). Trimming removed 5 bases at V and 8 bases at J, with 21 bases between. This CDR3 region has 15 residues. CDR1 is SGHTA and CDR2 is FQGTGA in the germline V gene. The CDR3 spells CASSPDSRKGEGYTF. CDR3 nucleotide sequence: TGTGCCAGCAGCCCGGACAGTCGGAAAGGAGAAGGCTACACCTTC.

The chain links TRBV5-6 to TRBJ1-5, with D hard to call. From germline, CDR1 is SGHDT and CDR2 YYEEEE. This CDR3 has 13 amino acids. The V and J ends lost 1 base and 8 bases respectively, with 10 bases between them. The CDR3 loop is CASSLKRSKPQHF. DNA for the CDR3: TGTGCCAGCAGCTTGAAACGGAGCAAGCCCCAGCATTTT.

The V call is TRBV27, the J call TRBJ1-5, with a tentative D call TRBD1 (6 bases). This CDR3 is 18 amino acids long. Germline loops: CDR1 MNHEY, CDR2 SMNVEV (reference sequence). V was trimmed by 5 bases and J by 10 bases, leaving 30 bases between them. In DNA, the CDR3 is TGTGCCAGCAGTCGTCTGGGACCCCCACAGGGCGGTGATCTCCCCCAGCATTTT. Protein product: CASSRLGPPQGGDLPQHF.

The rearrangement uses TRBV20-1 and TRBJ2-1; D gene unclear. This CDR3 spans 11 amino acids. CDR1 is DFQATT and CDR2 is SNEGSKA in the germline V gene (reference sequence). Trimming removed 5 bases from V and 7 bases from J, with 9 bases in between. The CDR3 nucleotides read TGCAGTGCTCCGCACTGGAATGAGCAGTTCTTC. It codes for CSAPHWNEQFF.

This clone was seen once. The CDR3 here is CASSPGWAARVADTQYF. Here the CDR3 DNA reads TGTGCCAGCAGCCCAGGGTGGGCAGCCAGAGTCGCAGATACGCAGTATTTT. The V and J genes are TRBV9 and TRBJ2-3; TRBD1 might be the D (5 bases). The CDR3 consists of 17 residues. Per the germline V gene, CDR1 is SGDLS and CDR2 is YYNGEE. The V end lost 4 bases, the J end lost 4 bases, and 22 bases lay between the germline ends.

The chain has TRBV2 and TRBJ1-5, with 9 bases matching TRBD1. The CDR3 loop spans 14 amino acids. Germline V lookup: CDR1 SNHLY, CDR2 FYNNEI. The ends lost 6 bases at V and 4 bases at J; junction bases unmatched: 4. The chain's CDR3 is CASSLDRGNQPQHF. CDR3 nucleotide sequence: TGTGCCAGCAGCCTTGACAGGGGGAATCAGCCCCAGCATTTT.

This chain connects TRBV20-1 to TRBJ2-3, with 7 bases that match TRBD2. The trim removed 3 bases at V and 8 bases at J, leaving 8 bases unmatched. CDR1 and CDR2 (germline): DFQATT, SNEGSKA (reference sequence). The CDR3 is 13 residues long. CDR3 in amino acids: CSASWGGHVTQYF. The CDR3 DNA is TGCAGTGCTAGTTGGGGGGGTCATGTTACGCAGTATTTT.

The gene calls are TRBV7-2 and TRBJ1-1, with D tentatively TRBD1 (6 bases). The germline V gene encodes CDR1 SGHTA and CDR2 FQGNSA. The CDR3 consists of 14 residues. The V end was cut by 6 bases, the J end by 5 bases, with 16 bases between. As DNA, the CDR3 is TGTGCCAGCAGGGGCCAGGGGCTTTGGACTGAAGCTTTCTTT. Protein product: CASRGQGLWTEAFF.

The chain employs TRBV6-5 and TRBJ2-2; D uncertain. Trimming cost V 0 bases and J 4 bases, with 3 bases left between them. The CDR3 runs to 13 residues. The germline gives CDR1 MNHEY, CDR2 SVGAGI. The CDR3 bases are TGTGCCAGCAGTTACTCGGCCACCGGGGAGCTGTTTTTT. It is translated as CASSYSATGELFF.

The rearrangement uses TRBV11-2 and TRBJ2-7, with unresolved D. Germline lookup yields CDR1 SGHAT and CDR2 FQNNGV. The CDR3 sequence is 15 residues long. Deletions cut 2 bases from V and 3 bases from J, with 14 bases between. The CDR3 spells CASSLRITANYEQYF. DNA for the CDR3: TGTGCCAGCAGCTTACGGATTACAGCAAACTACGAGCAGTACTTC. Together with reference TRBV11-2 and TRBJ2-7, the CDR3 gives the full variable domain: EAGVAQSPRYKIIEKRQSVAFWCNPISGHATLYWYQQILGQGPKLLIQFQNNGVVDDSQLPKDRFSAERLKGVDSTLKIQPAKLEDSAVYLCASSLRITANYEQYFGPGTRLTVT.

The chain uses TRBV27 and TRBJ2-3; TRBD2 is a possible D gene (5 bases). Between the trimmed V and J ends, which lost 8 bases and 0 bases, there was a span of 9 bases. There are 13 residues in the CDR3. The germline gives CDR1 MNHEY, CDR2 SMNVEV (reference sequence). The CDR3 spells CASRGSSTDTQYF. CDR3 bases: TGTGCCAGCCGCGGGTCGAGCACAGATACGCAGTATTTT.